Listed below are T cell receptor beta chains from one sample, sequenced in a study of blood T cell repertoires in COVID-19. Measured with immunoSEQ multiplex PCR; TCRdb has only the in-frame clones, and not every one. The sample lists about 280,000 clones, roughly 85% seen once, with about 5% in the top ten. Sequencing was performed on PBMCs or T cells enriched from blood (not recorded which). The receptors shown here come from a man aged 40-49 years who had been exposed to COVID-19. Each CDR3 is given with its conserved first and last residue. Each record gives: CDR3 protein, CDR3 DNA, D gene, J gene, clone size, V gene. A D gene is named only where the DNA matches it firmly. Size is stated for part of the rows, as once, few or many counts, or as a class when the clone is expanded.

cdr3_aa: CASGGDSPLHF
cdr3_nt: TGTGCTAGTGGAGGGGATTCACCCCTCCACTTT
d_call: NA
j_call: TRBJ1-6
clone_size: NA
v_call: TRBV12-5

cdr3_aa: CSVEELAYGYTF
cdr3_nt: TGCAGCGTTGAAGAATTGGCATATGGCTACACCTTC
d_call: NA
j_call: TRBJ1-2
clone_size: NA
v_call: TRBV29-1

cdr3_aa: CATLASGSVSYEQYF
cdr3_nt: TGTGCCACACTGGCGAGCGGGAGTGTCTCCTACGAGCAGTACTTC
d_call: TRBD2
j_call: TRBJ2-7
clone_size: NA
v_call: TRBV10-3

cdr3_aa: CASTRGYRDTQYF
cdr3_nt: TGTGCCAGCACGAGGGGGTACAGAGATACGCAGTATTTT
d_call: NA
j_call: TRBJ2-3
clone_size: NA
v_call: TRBV6-5

cdr3_aa: CASSFSSYQPQHF
cdr3_nt: TGTGCCAGCAGCTTTTCCTCCTATCAGCCCCAGCATTTT
d_call: NA
j_call: TRBJ1-5
clone_size: few
v_call: TRBV7-2

cdr3_aa: CASGLVQGTEKYNEQFF
cdr3_nt: TGTGCTAGTGGTTTAGTCCAGGGGACAGAAAAATACAATGAGCAGTTCTTC
d_call: TRBD1
j_call: TRBJ2-1
clone_size: NA
v_call: TRBV12-5

cdr3_aa: CASSQQAKNTIYF
cdr3_nt: TGTGCCAGCAGCCAACAAGCGAAAAACACCATATATTTT
d_call: NA
j_call: TRBJ1-3
clone_size: few
v_call: TRBV3-1/TRBV3-2

cdr3_aa: CASSLRVIGTSKLVEQYF
cdr3_nt: TGTGCCAGCAGCCTCAGGGTGATAGGGACTAGCAAATTGGTCGAGCAGTACTTC
d_call: TRBD2
j_call: TRBJ2-7
clone_size: NA
v_call: TRBV11-2

cdr3_aa: CAWSVLGTGNEQFF
cdr3_nt: TGTGCCTGGAGTGTTTTGGGGACAGGCAATGAGCAGTTCTTC
d_call: TRBD1
j_call: TRBJ2-1
clone_size: few
v_call: TRBV30

cdr3_aa: CASGFGYEQFF
cdr3_nt: TGTGCTAGTGGTTTCGGGTATGAGCAGTTCTTC
d_call: NA
j_call: TRBJ2-1
clone_size: NA
v_call: TRBV12-5

cdr3_aa: CASSQRTTDNEQFF
cdr3_nt: TGTGCCAGCTCACAGCGGACTACCGACAATGAGCAGTTCTTC
d_call: NA
j_call: TRBJ2-1
clone_size: NA
v_call: TRBV18

cdr3_aa: CASSRDQRVRGADTQYF
cdr3_nt: TGTGCCAGCAGTCGTGACCAGCGGGTAAGGGGAGCAGATACGCAGTATTTT
d_call: NA
j_call: TRBJ2-3
clone_size: NA
v_call: TRBV5-4

cdr3_aa: CASSFVGRGREEQFF
cdr3_nt: TGTGCCAGCAGTTTTGTCGGCAGGGGGCGCGAGGAGCAGTTCTTC
d_call: TRBD1
j_call: TRBJ2-1
clone_size: NA
v_call: TRBV27

cdr3_aa: CASRGGKGLDYGYTF
cdr3_nt: TGTGCCAGCAGAGGTGGTAAGGGACTCGACTATGGCTACACCTTC
d_call: NA
j_call: TRBJ1-2
clone_size: NA
v_call: TRBV11-3

cdr3_aa: CASSLSSGSNPRFF
cdr3_nt: TGTGCCAGCAGTTTATCTTCCGGGAGCAATCCTCGGTTCTTC
d_call: NA
j_call: TRBJ2-1
clone_size: NA
v_call: TRBV27

cdr3_aa: CASSIGESREKLFF
cdr3_nt: TGTGCCAGTAGTATCGGGGAGTCCCGTGAAAAACTGTTTTTT
d_call: NA
j_call: TRBJ1-4
clone_size: NA
v_call: TRBV19

cdr3_aa: CASSPPGWDNRLETQYF
cdr3_nt: TGTGCTAGCAGCCCCCCAGGGTGGGACAACCGACTAGAGACCCAGTACTTC
d_call: NA
j_call: TRBJ2-5
clone_size: NA
v_call: TRBV7-7

cdr3_aa: CASTLSPGQGDYTF
cdr3_nt: TGTGCCAGCACCTTATCCCCGGGACAGGGGGACTACACCTTC
d_call: TRBD1
j_call: TRBJ1-2
clone_size: NA
v_call: TRBV6-5

cdr3_aa: CATSDFGQGEGETQYF
cdr3_nt: TGTGCCACCAGTGATTTCGGGCAGGGGGAAGGAGAGACCCAGTACTTC
d_call: TRBD1
j_call: TRBJ2-5
clone_size: NA
v_call: TRBV24-1

cdr3_aa: CASKESVVAKNIQYF
cdr3_nt: TGCGCCAGCAAAGAATCGGTGGTAGCCAAAAACATTCAGTACTTC
d_call: NA
j_call: TRBJ2-4
clone_size: NA
v_call: TRBV5-1

cdr3_aa: CASSEDTGGFFREAFF
cdr3_nt: TGCGCCAGCAGTGAGGACACAGGGGGTTTCTTCAGGGAAGCTTTCTTT
d_call: TRBD1
j_call: TRBJ1-1
clone_size: NA
v_call: TRBV10-1

cdr3_aa: CASKLAETIQSTDTQYF
cdr3_nt: TGTGCCTCAAAACTAGCGGAGACAATCCAATCCACAGATACGCAGTATTTT
d_call: TRBD2
j_call: TRBJ2-3
clone_size: NA
v_call: TRBV10-3

cdr3_aa: CATSGRGEWYF
cdr3_nt: TGTGCCACCAGTGGCAGGGGTGAGTGGTATTTT
d_call: NA
j_call: TRBJ2-3
clone_size: NA
v_call: TRBV24-1

cdr3_aa: CASRRTSGRDRNTGELFF
cdr3_nt: TGTGCCAGCAGGAGGACTAGCGGGAGGGATAGGAACACCGGGGAGCTGTTTTTT
d_call: TRBD2
j_call: TRBJ2-2
clone_size: NA
v_call: TRBV2

cdr3_aa: CASSYEGRYYNSPLHF
cdr3_nt: TGTGCCAGCAGTTACGAGGGGAGGTACTATAATTCACCCCTCCACTTT
d_call: NA
j_call: TRBJ1-6
clone_size: NA
v_call: TRBV6-5

cdr3_aa: CASSRATGGTYNEQFF
cdr3_nt: TGTGCCAGCTCACGGGCGACAGGGGGCACCTACAATGAGCAGTTCTTC
d_call: TRBD1
j_call: TRBJ2-1
clone_size: NA
v_call: TRBV18

cdr3_aa: CASSGGTRADTQYF
cdr3_nt: TGTGCCAGCAGCGGGGGGACGAGGGCTGATACGCAGTATTTT
d_call: NA
j_call: TRBJ2-3
clone_size: once
v_call: TRBV7-8

cdr3_aa: CASSLYGTSGMKGGELFF
cdr3_nt: TGTGCCAGCAGCTTATATGGGACTAGCGGGATGAAGGGCGGGGAGCTGTTTTTT
d_call: TRBD2
j_call: TRBJ2-2
clone_size: NA
v_call: TRBV11-3

cdr3_aa: CASSLGLAGGEQFF
cdr3_nt: TGCGCCAGCAGCTTGGGGTTAGCGGGAGGGGAGCAGTTCTTC
d_call: TRBD2
j_call: TRBJ2-1
clone_size: NA
v_call: TRBV5-1

cdr3_aa: CASSLVGTGGGEQFF
cdr3_nt: TGTGCCAGCAGCTTAGTGGGTACAGGGGGCGGTGAGCAGTTCTTC
d_call: TRBD1
j_call: TRBJ2-1
clone_size: NA
v_call: TRBV7-2

cdr3_aa: CASSAERGGRAGYTF
cdr3_nt: TGTGCCAGCAGTGCAGAAAGGGGAGGTAGGGCTGGCTACACCTTC
d_call: NA
j_call: TRBJ1-2
clone_size: NA
v_call: TRBV9

cdr3_aa: CASSPSQATNNEQFF
cdr3_nt: TGTGCCAGCTCACCGTCGCAGGCGACGAACAATGAGCAGTTCTTC
d_call: NA
j_call: TRBJ2-1
clone_size: NA
v_call: TRBV18

cdr3_aa: CATRLSIGATQETQYF
cdr3_nt: TGCGCCACTAGACTCAGCATTGGAGCCACCCAAGAGACCCAGTACTTC
d_call: NA
j_call: TRBJ2-5
clone_size: NA
v_call: TRBV5-1

cdr3_aa: CASSLGTGAYEQYF
cdr3_nt: TGTGCCAGCAGCTTAGGGACAGGGGCCTACGAGCAGTACTTC
d_call: TRBD1
j_call: TRBJ2-7
clone_size: NA
v_call: TRBV11-2

cdr3_aa: CASSRGWQEPDTQYF
cdr3_nt: TGCGCCAGCAGCCGAGGGTGGCAGGAACCCGATACGCAGTATTTT
d_call: NA
j_call: TRBJ2-3
clone_size: NA
v_call: TRBV4-1

cdr3_aa: CASSTSGSSYEQYF
cdr3_nt: TGTGCCAGCAGCACTAGCGGCAGCTCCTACGAGCAGTACTTC
d_call: TRBD2
j_call: TRBJ2-7
clone_size: NA
v_call: TRBV3-1/TRBV3-2

cdr3_aa: CASSWGVSSYNEQFF
cdr3_nt: TGTGCCAGCAGTTGGGGGGTAAGCTCCTACAATGAGCAGTTCTTC
d_call: NA
j_call: TRBJ2-1
clone_size: NA
v_call: TRBV27